This TCR beta chain was sequenced for a study of blood T cell repertoires in COVID-19. Turning to the study itself: From T cells, B-cell-depleted T cells, or PBMCs came the material, which was cDNA or gDNA.

Patients in Seattle were enrolled during active infection, then followed longitudinally. This CDR3 region has 15 residues. The ends were cut back, 3 bases at V and 5 bases at J, with 14 bases in the middle. Germline V gene data show CDR1 as MDHEN and CDR2 as SYDVKM. Original handling: Estimation of nucleated cell counts was performed using reference gene primer amplification. TCRdb keeps only in-frame clones here, not all; method: immunoSEQ multiplex PCR. The V and J calls and the clone size are those of that table, but D and trimming were determined from the DNA. Of about 180,000 clones listed, around 90% are singletons.

Specimen: peripheral blood. This clonotype was obtained from a man aged 55-75 years with COVID-19, enrolled during active disease. This sequence joins TRBV28 and TRBJ2-1; D may be TRBD1 (6 bases). CDR3 coding DNA: TGTGCCAGCAGTTTCTCGTTACAGGGAAACAATGAGCAGTTCTTC. Translation: CASSFSLQGNNEQFF.